This T cell receptor (beta chain) emerged from a study of T cell responses to AZD1222 COVID-19 vaccine. Study at large: Analysis merged second doses at about 4 or about 12 weeks. Notes on the study in general: Reports say nearly half of spike-specific TCRs go after unmutated variant regions. White British donors predominated, females outnumbered males, and clonal diversity was possibly underestimated. Distributed over spike, vaccine-associated CD4 TCRs predominated at 160-218 and 743-854.

Data came from immunoSEQ multiplex PCR; TCRdb stores just in-frame clones and leaves some out. The data show about 150,000 clones, about 93% seen once. For this clone: Its antigen is not known.

CDR3 length: 13 amino acids. The V gene lost 4 bases and the J gene lost 2 bases, with 8 bases spanning the gap. CDR1 and CDR2 from the germline V gene are SGHNT and YENEEA. This sequence joins TRBV11-3 and TRBJ2-5; a weak D match, TRBD2 (5 bases). The input for sequencing was peripheral blood, taken on day 0 of AZD1222 vaccination. The origin of this receptor is an adult in good health. The CDR3 bases are TGTGCCAGCAGCTCACGAGGGCAAGAGACCCAGTACTTC. Its translation is CASSSRGQETQYF.